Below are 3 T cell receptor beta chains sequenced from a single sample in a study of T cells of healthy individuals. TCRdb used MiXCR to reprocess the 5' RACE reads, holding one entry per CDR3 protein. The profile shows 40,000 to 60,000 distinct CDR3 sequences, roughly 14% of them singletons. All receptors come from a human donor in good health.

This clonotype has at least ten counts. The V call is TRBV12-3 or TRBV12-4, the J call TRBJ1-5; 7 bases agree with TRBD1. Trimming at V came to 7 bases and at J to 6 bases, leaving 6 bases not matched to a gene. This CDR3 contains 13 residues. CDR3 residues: CASTRQGLQPQHF. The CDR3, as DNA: TGTGCCAGCACTCGACAGGGCCTTCAGCCCCAGCATTTT.

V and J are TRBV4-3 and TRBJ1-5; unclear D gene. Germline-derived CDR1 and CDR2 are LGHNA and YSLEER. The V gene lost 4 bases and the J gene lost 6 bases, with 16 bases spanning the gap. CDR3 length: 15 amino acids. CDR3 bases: TGCGCCAGCAGCCGAGACTTAGGTGTTGGTCAGCCCCAGCATTTT. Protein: CASSRDLGVGQPQHF.

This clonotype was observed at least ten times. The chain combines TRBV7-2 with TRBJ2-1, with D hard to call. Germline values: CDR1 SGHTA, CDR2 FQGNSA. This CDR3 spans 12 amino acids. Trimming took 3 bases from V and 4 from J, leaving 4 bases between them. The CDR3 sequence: CASSFPYNEQFF. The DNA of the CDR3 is TGTGCCAGCAGCTTCCCGTACAATGAGCAGTTCTTC.